This T cell receptor (beta chain) was obtained from a study of cytomegalovirus exposure and HLA in healthy donors. Germline trimming cut 3 bases from V and 1 base from J; bases unmatched to any gene: 5. The CDR3 sequence is 15 residues long. Germline-derived CDR1 and CDR2 are SGHAT and FQNNGV. Note on this clone: What it binds is not known.

Study-level results: Presence/absence analyses rested on an assumption that sequencing depth was roughly uniform across donors. HLA alleles showed associations with some 17,000 TCR beta sequences in a later analysis, at a 0.05 false discovery rate. Published work reported that the classifier diagnosed cytomegalovirus status with high specificity and sensitivity.

The PCR had 60 Vbeta and 13 Jbeta primers. Generated by immunoSEQ multiplex PCR, the TCRdb table keeps only in-frame clones and is missing some. The sample shows under 250,000 clones, 70% to 90% of them seen only once. The TCR sequence derives from a human donor in good health. The material sequenced was PBMCs. This chain uses TRBV11-2 with TRBJ2-7; 8 bases agree with TRBD2. The CDR3 loop is CASSLRREASYEQYF. The CDR3 DNA reads TGTGCCAGCAGCTTGCGGCGGGAGGCGTCCTACGAGCAGTACTTC.